What follows is one T cell receptor beta chain and its context. This clonotype has a handful of counts. The antigen it binds to is not known. No base qualities exist here, and no much larger clone lies one base off it. Including cysteine and phenylalanine, the CDR3 has 14 amino acids. Only CDR3 DNA remains: 42 bases, in frame from the first base. V lost 3 bases and J lost 6 bases; the stretch between them is 14 bases long. The reads were generated on an Illumina NovaSeq 6000. TCRalpha and TCRbeta cDNA libraries were constructed by 5'RACE with constant-segment primers, with sample barcodes and unique molecular identifiers being introduced. RNA was extracted from every sample with Trizol reagent. Library amplification was performed in two PCR steps, and a second sample barcode and Illumina TruSeq adapters were introduced in the second step. Sequencing of libraries was performed on an Illumina NovaSeq with 2 x 150 bp paired-end reads. Turning to the authors' computational methods: Demultiplexing of reads and collapsing into UMI-guided consensus sequences were performed with migec v1.2.7. Using mixcr v2.1.11, the UMI consensuses were aligned to TRA and TRB V and J templates and assembled into clonotypes. A clonotype was counted as expanded or contracted only when both edgeR and NoisET called the clonotype significant, with the noise models trained on biological replicates. For edgeR calls, a false discovery rate-adjusted p below 0.01 and a log2 fold-change threshold of 1 were applied. As an exploratory analysis of dynamics, max-normalized trajectories of the 1000 most abundant clonotypes were examined by PCA with hierarchical clustering. Separately sequenced CD4+ and CD8+ repertoires were used to assign a CD4 or CD8 phenotype to each responding clone. The public reads were quality trimmed at Q25 with fastp and then assembled into clones with MiXCR by TCRdb, keeping productive beta chains. A single entry per CDR3 protein holds the most common genes and DNA from its merged rows. The V and J calls were not made by the authors but by TCRdb's processing. Here the sample has 400,000 to 500,000 distinct CDR3 sequences; roughly 20% occur a single time. The ten largest clones take up 7.5% to 9.5% of the sample.

PBMCs were isolated by Ficoll-Paque density gradient centrifugation. This sample is drawn from a study of T-cell memory formation after mild COVID-19 (dated by TCRdb to about 2021). Describing the broader study: TCR sequence clusters from the two donors were found to be largely donor specific. T-cell clones expanding and contracting after mild COVID-19 in a couple of donors were tracked by longitudinal TCRalpha and TCRbeta repertoire sequencing. The cohort was made up of two young adult volunteers, one female and one male, who were previously healthy. Overall study outcomes, separate from this receptor: SARS-CoV-2 specificity of the second-wave clones peaking on day 37 was not confirmed. Contracting CD4+ clones were located mainly in the CM and EM memory subsets, whereas CD8+ clones were found to be enriched in EMRA. Some responding clones were detected in pre-infection memory, which suggested that pre-existing cross-reactive memory T cells had joined the SARS-CoV-2 response. Clones that contracted from day 15 to 85 showed balanced CD4/CD8 phenotypes, whereas a second wave of clones that expanded from day 15 to 37 leaned towards CD4+. The study included only a couple of mild cases, and larger cohorts that include severe cases with pre-infection samples were judged to be necessary.

Recombination linked TRBV12-3 or TRBV12-4 to TRBJ1-1, and possibly TRBD1, on 6 matching bases. Sequenced: PBMCs or a T cell subset sorted from them (not recorded which). This receptor was obtained from an adult woman who had mild COVID-19 (a few samples of this study predate the infection). The sample titles of this study are shuffled in the database, so cell type and time point are left out; the donor was told from shared clones. CDR3 reads: CASSFGGGRAEAFF. The DNA reads as follows: TGTGCCAGCAGTTTCGGTGGGGGCCGGGCTGAAGCTTTCTTT.